This section outlines one T cell receptor (beta chain) sequence together with its context. This clone's antigen is unknown. No per-base quality is available; no much larger clone lies one base away. This entry belongs to a study of T cells after yellow fever vaccination (dated by TCRdb to between 2018 and 2021). About the study as a whole: The SMART-Seq v4 Ultra Low Input RNA kit was used to prepare libraries from fractions with low cell numbers. To follow T-cell clones before and after both primary and booster YFV17D yellow fever vaccination, bulk TCR alpha and beta repertoires underwent longitudinal sequencing. Two healthy male donors made up the cohort, one aged 18 to 30 years and the other aged 30 to 40 years. Blood was drawn at multiple timepoints before and after primary and secondary immunization, with bulk PBMC replicates and cell subsets isolated. Overall study results and their limits: Most clones expanded after primary vaccination (approximately 97% of CD4 and around 88% of CD8) were re-detected after the booster, suggesting that broad memory maintenance occurred. Because abundant contaminating clonotypes from the bulk population could be contained in FACS-sorted repertoires, computational filtering was required. Compared with the primary T-cell response, the secondary T-cell response was weaker but faster, peaking on day 5 rather than day 15. A small share of clonotypes occurred in both CD4 and CD8 compartments, likely arising from convergent recombination. Because the study included only a couple of donors, the extent to which the findings can be generalized is limited.

The sample's treatment or condition label, decoded: live attenuated yellow fever vaccine strain. At every blood-draw timepoint, two biological replicates of bulk PBMCs were collected. PBMCs were isolated from peripheral blood using a standard Ficoll-Paque protocol. TriZol was used to extract RNA from bulk PBMCs, CD4 and CD8 fractions, and dextramer-positive and dextramer-negative fractions. TCR cDNA was synthesized by 5'RACE template switching, which introduced a universal primer site and unique molecular identifiers. cDNA synthesis was primed from both the TCR alpha and TCR beta constant segments. Library amplification involved two PCR steps, and the second step added sample barcodes and sequencing adapters. Libraries were sequenced on Illumina HiSeq 2500 (2x100 bp) or NovaSeq (2x150 bp). For the original study's pipeline: Reads were demultiplexed and collapsed into UMI consensus sequences with MIGEC, and V(D)J alignment was performed with MiXCR. Vaccine-responding clonotypes were identified with edgeR using replicate PBMC samples, with FDR below 0.01 and a log2 fold change above 5 up to day 15 being required. Each bulk clonotype received a CD4 or CD8 identity based on whether the sequenced CD4 or CD8 repertoire contained that clonotype at higher abundance. TCRdb reprocessed the public reads (quality trimming at Q25 with fastp, clone calling with MiXCR) and kept in-frame beta chains. Rows with one shared CDR3 protein collapse into an entry with the most common genes and DNA. In this record, the V and J calls reflect TCRdb's handling and not the investigators' own analysis. A total of roughly 500,000 distinct CDR3 sequences appear in this sample, approximately 21% of them only once. The ten largest clonotypes hold 13% to 15% of the sample.

The sequencing used PBMCs, collected 15 days after the yellow fever booster vaccination. The receptor was isolated from a man in his thirties or forties who received the YFV17D yellow fever vaccine.

The DNA sequence reads TGCGCCAGCAGCTTGGCAGGTACAGATGAGCAGTTCTTC. This translates into CASSLAGTDEQFF. Rearrangement joined TRBV5-1 to TRBJ2-1; confidence is insufficient to name the D gene. Trimming costs V 0 bases and J 8 bases, and their ends lie 9 bases apart. The germline V gene encodes CDR1 SGHRS and CDR2 YFSETQ. From the cysteine up to the phenylalanine, the CDR3 has a length of 13 residues. Only the CDR3 DNA is retained, 39 bases long and in frame from the first base.